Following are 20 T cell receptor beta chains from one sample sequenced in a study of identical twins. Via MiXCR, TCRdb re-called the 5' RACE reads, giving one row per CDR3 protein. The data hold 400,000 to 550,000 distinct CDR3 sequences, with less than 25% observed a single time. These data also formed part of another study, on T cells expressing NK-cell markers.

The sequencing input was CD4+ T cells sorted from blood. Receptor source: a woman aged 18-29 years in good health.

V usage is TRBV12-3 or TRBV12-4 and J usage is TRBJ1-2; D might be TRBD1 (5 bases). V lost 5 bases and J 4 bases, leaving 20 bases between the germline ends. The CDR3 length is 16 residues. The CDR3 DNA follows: TGTGCCAGCAGTCTCCAAGGGACCCCCAGGACCTATGGCTACACCTTC. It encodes CASSLQGTPRTYGYTF.

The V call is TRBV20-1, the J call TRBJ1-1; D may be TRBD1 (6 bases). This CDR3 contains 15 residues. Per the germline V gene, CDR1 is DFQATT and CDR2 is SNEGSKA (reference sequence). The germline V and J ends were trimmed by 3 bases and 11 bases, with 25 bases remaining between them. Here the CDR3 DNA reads TGCAGTGCTAGGGGAGACAGGAAGCACCCTCTACGGGCTTTCTTT. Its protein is CSARGDRKHPLRAFF.

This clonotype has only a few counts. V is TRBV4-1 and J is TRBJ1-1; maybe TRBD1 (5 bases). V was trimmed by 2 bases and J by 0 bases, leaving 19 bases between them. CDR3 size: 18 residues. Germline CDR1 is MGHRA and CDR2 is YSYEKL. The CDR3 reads CASSQSMVRGPLNTEAFF. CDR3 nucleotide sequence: TGCGCCAGCAGCCAATCCATGGTGCGGGGACCCCTGAACACTGAAGCTTTCTTT.

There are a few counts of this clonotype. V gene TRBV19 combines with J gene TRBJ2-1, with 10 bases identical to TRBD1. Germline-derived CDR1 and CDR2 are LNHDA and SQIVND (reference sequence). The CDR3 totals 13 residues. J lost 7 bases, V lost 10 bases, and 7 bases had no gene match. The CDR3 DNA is TGTGCCACCGGGGACAGGGGTGGGAATGAGCAGTTCTTC. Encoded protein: CATGDRGGNEQFF. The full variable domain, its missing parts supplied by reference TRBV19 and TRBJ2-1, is DGGITQSPKYLFRKEGQNVTLSCEQNLNHDAMYWYRQDPGQGLRLIYYSQIVNDFQKGDIAEGYSVSREKKESFPLTVTSAQKNPTAFYLCATGDRGGNEQFFGPGTRLTVL.

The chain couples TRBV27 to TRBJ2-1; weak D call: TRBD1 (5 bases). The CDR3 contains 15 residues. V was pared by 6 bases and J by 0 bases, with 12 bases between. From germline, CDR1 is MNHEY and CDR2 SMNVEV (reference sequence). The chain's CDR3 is CASREGAPSYNEQFF. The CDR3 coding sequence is TGTGCCAGCAGAGAAGGGGCACCCTCCTACAATGAGCAGTTCTTC.

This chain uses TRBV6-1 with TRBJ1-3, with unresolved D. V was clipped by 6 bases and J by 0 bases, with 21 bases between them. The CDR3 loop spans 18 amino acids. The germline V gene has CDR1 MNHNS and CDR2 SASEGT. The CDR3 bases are TGTGCCAGCAGCATCGTCTGGAGCACTTTAAGCTCTGGAAACACCATATATTTT. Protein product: CASSIVWSTLSSGNTIYF.

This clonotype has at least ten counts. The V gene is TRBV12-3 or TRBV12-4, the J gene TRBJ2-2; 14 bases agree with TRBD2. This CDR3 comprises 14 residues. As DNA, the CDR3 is TGTGGTGGGACTAGCGGGAGCCCCACCGGGGAGCTGTTTTTT. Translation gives CGGTSGSPTGELFF.

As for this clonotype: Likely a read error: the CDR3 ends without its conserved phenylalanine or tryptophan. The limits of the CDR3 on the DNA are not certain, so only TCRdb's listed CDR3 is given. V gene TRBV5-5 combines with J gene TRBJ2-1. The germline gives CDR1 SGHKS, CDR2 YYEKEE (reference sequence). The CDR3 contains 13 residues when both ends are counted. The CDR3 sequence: CASSLGPSWVTVG.

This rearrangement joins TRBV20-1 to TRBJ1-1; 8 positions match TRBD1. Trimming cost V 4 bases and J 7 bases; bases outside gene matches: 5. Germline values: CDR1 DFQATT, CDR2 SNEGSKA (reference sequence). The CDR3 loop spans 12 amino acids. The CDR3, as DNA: TGCAGTGCTAAAGGGACAGGCATTGAAGCTTTCTTT. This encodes CSAKGTGIEAFF.

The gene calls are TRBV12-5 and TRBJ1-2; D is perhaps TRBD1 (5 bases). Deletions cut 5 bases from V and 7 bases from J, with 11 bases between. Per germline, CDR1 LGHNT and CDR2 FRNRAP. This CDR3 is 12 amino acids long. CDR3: CASGTGHSGYTF. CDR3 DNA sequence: TGTGCTAGTGGTACCGGACATTCTGGCTACACCTTC.

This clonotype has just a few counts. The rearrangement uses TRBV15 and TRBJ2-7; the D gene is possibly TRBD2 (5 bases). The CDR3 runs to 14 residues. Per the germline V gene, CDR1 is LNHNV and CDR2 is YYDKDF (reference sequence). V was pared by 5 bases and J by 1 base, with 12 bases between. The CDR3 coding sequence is TGTGCCACCAGCTTCCACCCGGGGTCCTACGAGCAGTACTTC. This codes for CATSFHPGSYEQYF. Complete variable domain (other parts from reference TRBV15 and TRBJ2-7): DAMVIQNPRYQVTQFGKPVTLSCSQTLNHNVMYWYQQKSSQAPKLLFHYYDKDFNNEADTPDNFQSRRPNTSFCFLDIRSPGLGDTAMYLCATSFHPGSYEQYFGPGTRLTVT.

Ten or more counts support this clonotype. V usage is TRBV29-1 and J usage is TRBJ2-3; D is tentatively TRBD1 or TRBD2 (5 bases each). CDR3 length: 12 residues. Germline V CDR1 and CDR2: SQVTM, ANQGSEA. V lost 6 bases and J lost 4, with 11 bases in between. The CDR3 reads CSVAPGPDTQYF. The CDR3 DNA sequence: TGCAGCGTGGCCCCGGGGCCAGATACGCAGTATTTT.

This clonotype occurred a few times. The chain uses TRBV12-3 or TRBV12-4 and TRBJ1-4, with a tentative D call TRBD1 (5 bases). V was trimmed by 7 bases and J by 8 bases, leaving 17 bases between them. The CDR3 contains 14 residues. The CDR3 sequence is CASTLRGRGEKLFF. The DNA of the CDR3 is TGTGCCAGCACCCTGAGGGGACGAGGCGAAAAACTGTTTTTT.

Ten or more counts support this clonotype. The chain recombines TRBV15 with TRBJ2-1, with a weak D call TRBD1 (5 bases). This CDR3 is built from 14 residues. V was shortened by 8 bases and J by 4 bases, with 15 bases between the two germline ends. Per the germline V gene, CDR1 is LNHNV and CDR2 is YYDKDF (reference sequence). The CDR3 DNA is TGTGCCACCGGCGAAGGGGTGAAGTACAATGAGCAGTTCTTC. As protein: CATGEGVKYNEQFF.

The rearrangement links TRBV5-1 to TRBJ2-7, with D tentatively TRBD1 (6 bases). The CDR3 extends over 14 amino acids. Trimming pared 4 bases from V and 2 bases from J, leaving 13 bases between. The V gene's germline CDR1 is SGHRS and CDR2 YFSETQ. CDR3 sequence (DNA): TGCGCCAGCAGCGGTACAGGGTTAGCCTACGAGCAGTACTTC. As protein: CASSGTGLAYEQYF.

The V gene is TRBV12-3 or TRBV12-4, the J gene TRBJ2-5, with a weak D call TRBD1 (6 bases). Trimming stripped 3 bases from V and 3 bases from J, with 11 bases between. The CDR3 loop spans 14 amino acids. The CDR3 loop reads CASSFREGEETQYF. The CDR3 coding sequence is TGTGCCAGCAGTTTTAGAGAGGGGGAAGAGACCCAGTACTTC.

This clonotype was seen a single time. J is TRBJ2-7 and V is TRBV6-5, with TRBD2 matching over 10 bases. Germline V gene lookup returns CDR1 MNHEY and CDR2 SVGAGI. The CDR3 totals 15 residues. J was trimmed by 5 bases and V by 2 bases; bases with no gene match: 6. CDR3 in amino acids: CASSYEAGGAHEQYF. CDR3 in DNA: TGTGCCAGCAGTTACGAAGCGGGAGGGGCCCACGAGCAGTACTTC.

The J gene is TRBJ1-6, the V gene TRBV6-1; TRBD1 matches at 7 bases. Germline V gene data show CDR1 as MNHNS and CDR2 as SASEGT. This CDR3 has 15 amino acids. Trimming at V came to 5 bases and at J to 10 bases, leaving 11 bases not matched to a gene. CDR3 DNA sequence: TGTGCCAGCAGTCGCGAGAACAGGGGAATCTCACCCCTCCACTTT. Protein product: CASSRENRGISPLHF.

In DNA form, the CDR3 reads TGTGCCAGCACCAAGGGGGGGGCGAACACTGAAGCTTTCTTT. Amino acids: CASTKGGANTEAFF. The rearrangement joins TRBV6-1 to TRBJ1-1; perhaps TRBD1 as D (6 bases). With 7 bases removed from V and 1 base from J, the gap between germline ends came to 13 bases. The CDR3 sequence is 14 residues long. Germline V gene lookup returns CDR1 MNHNS and CDR2 SASEGT.

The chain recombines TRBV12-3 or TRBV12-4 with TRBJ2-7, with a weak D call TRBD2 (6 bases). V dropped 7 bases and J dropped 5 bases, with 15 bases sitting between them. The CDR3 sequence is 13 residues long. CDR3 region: CASMSGVEDEQYF. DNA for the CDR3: TGTGCCAGCATGTCGGGGGTAGAAGACGAGCAGTACTTC.